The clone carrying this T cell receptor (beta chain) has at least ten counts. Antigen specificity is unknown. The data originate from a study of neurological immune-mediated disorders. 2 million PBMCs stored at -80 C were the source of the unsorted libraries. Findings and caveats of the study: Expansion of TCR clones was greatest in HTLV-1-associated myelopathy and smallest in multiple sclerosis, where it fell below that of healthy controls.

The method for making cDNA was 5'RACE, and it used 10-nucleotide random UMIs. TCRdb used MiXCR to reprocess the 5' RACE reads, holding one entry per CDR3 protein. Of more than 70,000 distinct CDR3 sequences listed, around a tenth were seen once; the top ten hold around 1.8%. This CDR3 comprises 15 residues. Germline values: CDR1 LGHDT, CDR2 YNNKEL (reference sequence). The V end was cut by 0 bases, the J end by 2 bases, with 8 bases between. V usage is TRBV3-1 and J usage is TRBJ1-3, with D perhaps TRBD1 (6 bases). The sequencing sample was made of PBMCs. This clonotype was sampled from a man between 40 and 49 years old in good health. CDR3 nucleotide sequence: TGTGCCAGCAGCCAAGAAAGGGGGACTGGAAACACCATATATTTT. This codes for CASSQERGTGNTIYF.